Listed below are T cell receptor beta chains from one sample, sequenced in a study of blood T cells in healthy people across ages. One entry per CDR3 protein, called by TCRdb with MiXCR from the 5' RACE reads. The table shows 500,000 to 650,000 distinct CDR3 sequences, with approximately 26% occurring only once. This sample was also put to use in a study of T cells of mothers and their children.

Material for sequencing was blood. Source of these receptors: a boy between 2 and 10 years old in good health. Each CDR3 is given with its conserved first and last residue. Each record gives: V gene, clone size, D gene, J gene, CDR3 protein, CDR3 DNA. The D gene is left open where the match is weak. Clone size is not always given. Where it is, it says once, few, many or a class for expanded clones.

v_gene: TRBV6-2/TRBV6-3
abundance: few
d_gene: .
j_gene: TRBJ2-3
CDR3aa: CASSYVRGSDTQYF
CDR3nt: TGTGCCAGCAGTTACGTCAGGGGCTCAGATACGCAGTATTTT

v_gene: TRBV29-1
abundance: .
d_gene: .
j_gene: TRBJ2-1
CDR3aa: CSALRDAEQFF
CDR3nt: TGCAGCGCCCTCCGAGACGCTGAGCAGTTCTTC

v_gene: TRBV7-9
abundance: .
d_gene: .
j_gene: TRBJ2-7
CDR3aa: CASSLIPLEQYF
CDR3nt: TGTGCCAGCAGCCTAATACCCTTGGAGCAGTACTTC

v_gene: TRBV20-1
abundance: .
d_gene: TRBD1
j_gene: TRBJ2-5
CDR3aa: CSATGTGETQYF
CDR3nt: TGCAGTGCTACGGGGACAGGAGAGACCCAGTACTTC

v_gene: TRBV20-1
abundance: few
d_gene: .
j_gene: TRBJ1-1
CDR3aa: CSASYVAGSEAFF
CDR3nt: TGCAGTGCTAGTTATGTGGCAGGATCAGAAGCTTTCTTT

v_gene: TRBV7-9
abundance: .
d_gene: TRBD1
j_gene: TRBJ1-3
CDR3aa: CASTHTGGGNTIYF
CDR3nt: TGTGCCAGCACCCACACAGGGGGTGGAAACACCATATATTTT

v_gene: TRBV6-5
abundance: .
d_gene: .
j_gene: TRBJ1-2
CDR3aa: CASRDFFYGYTF
CDR3nt: TGTGCCAGCAGGGACTTCTTCTATGGCTACACCTTC

v_gene: TRBV12-3/TRBV12-4
abundance: .
d_gene: .
j_gene: TRBJ2-5
CDR3aa: CASSLVSDQETQYF
CDR3nt: TGTGCCAGCAGTTTAGTTTCGGACCAAGAGACCCAGTACTTC

v_gene: TRBV12-3/TRBV12-4
abundance: .
d_gene: .
j_gene: TRBJ1-1
CDR3aa: CASNQIGGNTEAFF
CDR3nt: TGTGCCAGCAATCAAATAGGGGGGAACACTGAAGCTTTCTTT

v_gene: TRBV10-3
abundance: few
d_gene: TRBD1
j_gene: TRBJ2-3
CDR3aa: CAISGQGAKDTQYF
CDR3nt: TGTGCCATCAGTGGGCAGGGGGCCAAAGATACGCAGTATTTT